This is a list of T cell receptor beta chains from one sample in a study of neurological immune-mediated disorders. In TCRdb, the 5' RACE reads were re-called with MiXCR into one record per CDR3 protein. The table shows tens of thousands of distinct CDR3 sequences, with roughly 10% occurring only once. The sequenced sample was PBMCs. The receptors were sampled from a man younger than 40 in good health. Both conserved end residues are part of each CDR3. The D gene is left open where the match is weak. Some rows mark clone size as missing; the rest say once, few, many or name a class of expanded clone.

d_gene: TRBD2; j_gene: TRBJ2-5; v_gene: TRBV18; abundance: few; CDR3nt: TGTGCCAGCTCACCCGGGACTAGCGGGAACCAAGAGACCCAGTACTTC; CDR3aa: CASSPGTSGNQETQYF
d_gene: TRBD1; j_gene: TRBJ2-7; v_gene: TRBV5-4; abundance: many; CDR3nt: TGTGCCAGCAGCTTTCAGACAGGGAGTCTCTCCTACGAGCAGTACTTC; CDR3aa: CASSFQTGSLSYEQYF
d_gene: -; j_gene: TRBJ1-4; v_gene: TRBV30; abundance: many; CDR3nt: TGTGCCTGGAGTCAGGAAAAACTGTTTTTT; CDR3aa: CAWSQEKLFF
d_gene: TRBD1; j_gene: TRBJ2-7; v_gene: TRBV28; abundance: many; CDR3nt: TGTGCCAGCAGTACGCCCGGGACAGGGGACGAGCAGTACTTC; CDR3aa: CASSTPGTGDEQYF
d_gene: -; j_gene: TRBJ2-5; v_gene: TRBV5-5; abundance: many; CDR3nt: TGTGCCAGCAGCCACAGGGAAGAGACCCAGTACTTC; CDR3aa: CASSHREETQYF
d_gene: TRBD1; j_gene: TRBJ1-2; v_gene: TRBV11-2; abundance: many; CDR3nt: TGTGCCAGCAGCTTCGGACAGGGGGGAACAGATGGCTACACCTTC; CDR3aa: CASSFGQGGTDGYTF
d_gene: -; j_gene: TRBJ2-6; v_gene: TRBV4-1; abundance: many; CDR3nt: TGCGCCAGCAGCCAAGATTCGGCTGGGCCGGGACGACTGCCCTCTGGGGCCAACGTCCTGACTTTC; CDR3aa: CASSQDSAGPGRLPSGANVLTF
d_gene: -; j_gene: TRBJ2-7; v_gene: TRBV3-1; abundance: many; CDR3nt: TGTGCCAGCAGCCAAAGAGACTACGAGCAGTACTTC; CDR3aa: CASSQRDYEQYF
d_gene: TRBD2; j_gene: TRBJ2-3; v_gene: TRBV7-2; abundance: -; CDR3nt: TGTGCCAGCAGCCCATGCTCCGGGACTAGCGGATCCACTAGCACAGATACGCAGTATTTT; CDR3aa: CASSPCSGTSGSTSTDTQYF
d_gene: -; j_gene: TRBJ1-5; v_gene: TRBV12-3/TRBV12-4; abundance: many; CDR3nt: TGTGCCAGCAGTTTCGAAATGTATAGCAATCAGCCCCAGCATTTT; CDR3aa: CASSFEMYSNQPQHF
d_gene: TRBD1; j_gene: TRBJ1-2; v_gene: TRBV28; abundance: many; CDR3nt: TGTGCCAGCAGTTCCTACGGACAGGGTTATGGCTACACCTTC; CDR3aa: CASSSYGQGYGYTF
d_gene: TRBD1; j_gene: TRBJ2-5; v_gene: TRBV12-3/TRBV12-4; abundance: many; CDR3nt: TGTGCCAGCAGTTTAGACCTAGGACAGGGGCAAGAGACCCAGTACTTC; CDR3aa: CASSLDLGQGQETQYF
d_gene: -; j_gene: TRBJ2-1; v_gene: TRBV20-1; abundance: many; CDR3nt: TGCAGTGCTAGAGGTAGTGGGAGCAACTACAATGAGCAGTTCTTC; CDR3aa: CSARGSGSNYNEQFF
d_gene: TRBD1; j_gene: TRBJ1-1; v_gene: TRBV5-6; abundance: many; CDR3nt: TGTGCCAGCAGCTTGGCCGGTTTCGGGGGACAGGTTGAAGCTTTCTTT; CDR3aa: CASSLAGFGGQVEAFF
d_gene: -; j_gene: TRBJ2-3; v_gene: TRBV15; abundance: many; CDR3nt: TGTGCCACCAGCAGAGACGATTTGAGCACAGATACGCAGTATTTT; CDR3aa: CATSRDDLSTDTQYF
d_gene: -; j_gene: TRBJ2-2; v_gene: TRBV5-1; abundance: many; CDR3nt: TGCGCCAGCAGCTACGCAGGTCCGAACACCGGGGAGCTGTTTTTT; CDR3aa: CASSYAGPNTGELFF
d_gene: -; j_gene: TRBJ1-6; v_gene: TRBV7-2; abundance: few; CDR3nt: TGTGCCAGCAGTGAATGGGGTTCACCCCTCCACTTT; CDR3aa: CASSEWGSPLHF
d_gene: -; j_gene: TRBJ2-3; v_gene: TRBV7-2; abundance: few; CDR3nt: TGTGCCAGCGCCCAGTCCTCGGATACGCAGTATTTT; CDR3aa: CASAQSSDTQYF
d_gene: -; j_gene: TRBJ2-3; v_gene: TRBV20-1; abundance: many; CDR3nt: TGCAGTGCTAGAGACCCGCGGGGGCGCGGGAGTCGTTCCCCAGATACGCAGTATTTT; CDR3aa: CSARDPRGRGSRSPDTQYF
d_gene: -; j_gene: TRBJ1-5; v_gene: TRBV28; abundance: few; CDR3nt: TGTGCCAGCAGTTTATCCCCGATCCTCACCGCCAATCAGCCCCAGCATTTT; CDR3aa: CASSLSPILTANQPQHF
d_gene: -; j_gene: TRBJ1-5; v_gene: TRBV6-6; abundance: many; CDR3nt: TGTGCCAGCAGTTCTACGGGGAATCAGCCCCAGCATTTT; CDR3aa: CASSSTGNQPQHF
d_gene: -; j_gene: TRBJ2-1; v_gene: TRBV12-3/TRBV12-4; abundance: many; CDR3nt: TGTGCCAGCAGGCTATTAGATCGGGTCCCATCCTACAATGAGCAGTTCTTC; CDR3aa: CASRLLDRVPSYNEQFF
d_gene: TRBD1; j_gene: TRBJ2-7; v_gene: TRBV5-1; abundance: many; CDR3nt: TGCGCCAGCAGCTTGGTTTTGGGCGGACAGGGGTACTTC; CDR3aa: CASSLVLGGQGYF
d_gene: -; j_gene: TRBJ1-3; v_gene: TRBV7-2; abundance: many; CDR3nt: TGTGCCAGCAGCCAGAGATTAGCTGGGAACTCTGGAAACACCATATATTTT; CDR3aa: CASSQRLAGNSGNTIYF
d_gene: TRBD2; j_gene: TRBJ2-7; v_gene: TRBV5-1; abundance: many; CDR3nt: TGCGCCAGCAGCTTGCCGGGCGGGGTAGCGGGACTGTACGAGCAGTACTTC; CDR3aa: CASSLPGGVAGLYEQYF
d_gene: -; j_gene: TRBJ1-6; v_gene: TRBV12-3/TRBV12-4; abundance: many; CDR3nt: TGTGCCAGCAGTGTCAGGACCGACGTACGATCACCCCTCCACTTT; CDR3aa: CASSVRTDVRSPLHF
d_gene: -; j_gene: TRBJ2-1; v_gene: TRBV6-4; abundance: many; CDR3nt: TGTGCCACCAGCCTCGAGTCCTACAATGAGCAGTTCTTC; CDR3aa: CATSLESYNEQFF
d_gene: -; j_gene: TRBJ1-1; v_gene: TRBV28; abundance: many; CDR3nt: TGTGCCAGCAGCAATGGGGGGATGAACACTGAAGCTTTCTTT; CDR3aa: CASSNGGMNTEAFF
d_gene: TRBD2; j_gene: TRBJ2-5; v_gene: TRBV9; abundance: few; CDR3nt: TGTGCCAGCAGCGTAGTGGAGACTAGCGGAACTGGGGGGGAGACCCAGTACTTC; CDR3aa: CASSVVETSGTGGETQYF
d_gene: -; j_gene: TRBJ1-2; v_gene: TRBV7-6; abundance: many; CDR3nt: TGTGCCAGCAGCTTACCCTTCTTGGAAGGCTACACCTTC; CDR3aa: CASSLPFLEGYTF
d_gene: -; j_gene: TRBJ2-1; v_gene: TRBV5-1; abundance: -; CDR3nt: TGCGCCAGCAGCTTTGACGGGAGCGCCTACAATGAGCAGTTCTTC; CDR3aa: CASSFDGSAYNEQFF
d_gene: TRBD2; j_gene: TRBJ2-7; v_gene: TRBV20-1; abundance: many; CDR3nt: TGCAGTGCCCCCCGCCCTAGCGGGGGAGGGGAGCAGTACTTC; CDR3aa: CSAPRPSGGGEQYF
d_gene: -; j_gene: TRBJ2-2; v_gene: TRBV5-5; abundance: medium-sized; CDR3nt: TGTGCCAGCTTCGGGCTCGGGGAGCTGTTTTTT; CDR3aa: CASFGLGELFF
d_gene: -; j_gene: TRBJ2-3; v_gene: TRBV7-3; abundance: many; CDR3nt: TGTGCCAGCAGCCTACTTAGCGACACAGATACGCAGTATTTT; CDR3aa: CASSLLSDTDTQYF
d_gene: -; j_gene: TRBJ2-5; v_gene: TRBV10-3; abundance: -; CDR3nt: TGTGCCATCAGTGCTGAGAGGGTAGAGACCCAGTACTTC; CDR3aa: CAISAERVETQYF
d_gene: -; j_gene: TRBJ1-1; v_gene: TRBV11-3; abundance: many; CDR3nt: TGTGCCAGCAGTTCGATGGTCTACACTGAAGCTTTCTTT; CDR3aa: CASSSMVYTEAFF
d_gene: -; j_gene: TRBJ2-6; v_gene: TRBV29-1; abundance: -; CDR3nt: TGCAGCGTTGAAGGTACTATGCTCAGCTCTGGGGCCAACGTCCTGACTTTC; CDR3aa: CSVEGTMLSSGANVLTF
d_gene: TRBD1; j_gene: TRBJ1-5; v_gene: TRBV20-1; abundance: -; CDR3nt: TGCAGTGCTAGAAGGACAGGGGACCCGAATCAGCCCCAGCATTTT; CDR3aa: CSARRTGDPNQPQHF
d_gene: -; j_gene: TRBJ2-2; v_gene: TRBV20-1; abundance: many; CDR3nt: TGCAGTGCTAGAGCCGGGACCAACACCGGGGAGCTGTTTTTT; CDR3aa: CSARAGTNTGELFF
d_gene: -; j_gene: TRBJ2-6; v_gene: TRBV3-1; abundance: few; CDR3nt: TGTGCCAGCAGCCCGGGGACCATAATCTCTCACAACTCTGGGGCCAACGTCCTGACTTTC; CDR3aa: CASSPGTIISHNSGANVLTF
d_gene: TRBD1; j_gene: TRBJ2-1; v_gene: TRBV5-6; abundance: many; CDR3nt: TGTGCCAGCCGCCCAGCGGACAGGACGAGTGAGCAGTTCTTC; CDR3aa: CASRPADRTSEQFF
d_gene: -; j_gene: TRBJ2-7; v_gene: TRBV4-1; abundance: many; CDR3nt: TGCGCCAGCAGCCAAGTCTCAGCGTACGAGCAGTACTTC; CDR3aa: CASSQVSAYEQYF
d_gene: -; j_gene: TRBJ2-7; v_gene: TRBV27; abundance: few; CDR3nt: TGTGCCAGCAGTTTGCCCCCCCCCACCTACGAGCAGTACTTC; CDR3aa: CASSLPPPTYEQYF
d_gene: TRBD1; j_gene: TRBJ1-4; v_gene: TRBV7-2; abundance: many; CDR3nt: TGTGCCACCAGAGACAGGGCCCGGGAAAAACTGTTTTTT; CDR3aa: CATRDRAREKLFF
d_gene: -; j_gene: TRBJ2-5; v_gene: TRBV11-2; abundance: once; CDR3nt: -; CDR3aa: CASFYICSAAGQTQETQYF
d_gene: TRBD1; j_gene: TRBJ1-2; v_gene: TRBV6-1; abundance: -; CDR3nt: TGTGCCAGCGGACGGGGGACGGGACAGGGGGCCTATGGCTACACCTTC; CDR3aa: CASGRGTGQGAYGYTF
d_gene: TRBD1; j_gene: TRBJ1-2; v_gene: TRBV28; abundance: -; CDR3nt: TGTGCCAGCAGGCGACAGGGGTCGGATGGCTACACCTTC; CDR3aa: CASRRQGSDGYTF
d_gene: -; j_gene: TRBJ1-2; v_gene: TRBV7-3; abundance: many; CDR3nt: TGTGCCAGCAGCCCCACAAAAGGGGACTATGGCTACACCTTC; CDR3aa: CASSPTKGDYGYTF
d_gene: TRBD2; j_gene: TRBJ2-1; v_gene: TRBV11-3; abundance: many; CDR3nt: TGTGCCAGCAGCTTCGGTATAGCGGGCGCGCCCGTCTTC; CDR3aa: CASSFGIAGAPVF
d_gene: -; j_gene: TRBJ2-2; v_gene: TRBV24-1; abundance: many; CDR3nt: TGTGCCACCAGTGATTTGACAGCGAACACCGGGGAGCTGTTTTTT; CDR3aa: CATSDLTANTGELFF
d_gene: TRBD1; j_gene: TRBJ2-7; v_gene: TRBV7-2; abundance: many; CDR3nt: TGTGCCAGCAGCTTTCATGGGACAGGAGACTACGAGCAGTACTTC; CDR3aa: CASSFHGTGDYEQYF
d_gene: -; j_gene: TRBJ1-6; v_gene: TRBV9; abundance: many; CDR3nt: TGTGCCAGCAGCGCGGTGGGGGGCAAAAATTCACCCCTCCACTTT; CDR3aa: CASSAVGGKNSPLHF
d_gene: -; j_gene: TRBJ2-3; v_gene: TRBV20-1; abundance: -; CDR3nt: TGCAGTGCTAGAGATAGTAGCTGGAGTGGAGGCACATATACGCAGTATTTT; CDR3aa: CSARDSSWSGGTYTQYF
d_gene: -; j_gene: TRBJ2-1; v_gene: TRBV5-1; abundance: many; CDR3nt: TGCGCCAGCAGCTACACAGGGTCCTACAATGAGCAGTTCTTC; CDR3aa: CASSYTGSYNEQFF
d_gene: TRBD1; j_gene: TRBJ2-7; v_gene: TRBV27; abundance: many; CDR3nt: TGTGCCAGCAGTTTACTGGACAGGGGTTCCGAGCAGTACTTC; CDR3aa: CASSLLDRGSEQYF
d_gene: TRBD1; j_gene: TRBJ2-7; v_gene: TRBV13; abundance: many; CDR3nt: TGTGCCAGCAGCTTAGCCCAGGACAGGTCCCACGAGCAGTACTTC; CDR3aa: CASSLAQDRSHEQYF
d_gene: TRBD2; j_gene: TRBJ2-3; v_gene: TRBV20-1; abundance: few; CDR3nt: TGCAGTGCTACTCTTGGAGCGGGGGTAGATACGCAGTATTTT; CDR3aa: CSATLGAGVDTQYF
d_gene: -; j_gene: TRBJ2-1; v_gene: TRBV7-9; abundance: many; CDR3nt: TGTGCCAGCAGCACTACTAGCTTTAACGAGCAGTTCTTC; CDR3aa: CASSTTSFNEQFF
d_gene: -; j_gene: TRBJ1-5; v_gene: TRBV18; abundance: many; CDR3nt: TGTGCCAGCTCACCGGTTGGAGCGGGCAATCAGCCCCAGCATTTT; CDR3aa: CASSPVGAGNQPQHF